One sample yielded the 23 T cell receptor beta chains listed below, sequenced in a study of regulatory T cells in long-lasting Graves disease. CDR3 regions were amplified by Arm-PCR using iRepertoire HTBI primers to build TCR beta libraries. MiXCR was run by TCRdb on the multiplex PCR reads, yielding one entry per CDR3 protein. The profile shows approximately 490,000 distinct CDR3 sequences, roughly 15% of them singletons. Time point specified: newly diagnosed GD, antithyroid drugs for less than 3 months. PBMC RNA was the source of the TCR library. These same data were also listed under a study on T cells in Graves' hyperthyroidism and ophthalmopathy.

The sequencing here drew on peripheral blood mononuclear cells (PBMCs), taken at new diagnosis, from a patient treated with antithyroid drugs. These receptors originate from a middle-aged man with Graves disease.

The sample holds a few counts of this clonotype. Given a much more abundant clone one base away, this may be a read error. This chain joins TRBV7-2 and TRBJ2-2; TRBD2 aligns across 7 bases. This CDR3 has 18 amino acids. From germline, CDR1 is SGHTA and CDR2 FQGNSA. CDR3 in DNA: TGTGCCGGCAGCTTATTCAGAGTTGGAGCGGGAAGCACCGGGGAGCTGTTTTTT. Amino acid sequence: CAGSLFRVGAGSTGELFF.

This clonotype was picked up many times. V gene TRBV28 combines with J gene TRBJ1-6, with D possibly being TRBD1 (6 bases). The ends were cut back, 6 bases at V and 5 bases at J, with 14 bases in the middle. Germline assignment: CDR1 MDHEN and CDR2 SYDVKM. This CDR3 comprises 15 residues. The CDR3 DNA sequence: TGTGCCAGCAGGTCCAAGACAGGAGATAATTCACCCCTCCACTTT. Translation gives CASRSKTGDNSPLHF. Full variable domain (missing parts from reference TRBV28 and TRBJ1-6): DVKVTQSSRYLVKRTGEKVFLECVQDMDHENMFWYRQDPGLGLRLIYFSYDVKMKEKGDIPEGYSVSREKKERFSLILESASTNQTSMYLCASRSKTGDNSPLHFGNGTRLTVT.

The rearrangement uses TRBV27 and TRBJ2-3; 15 positions match TRBD2. Germline loops: CDR1 MNHEY, CDR2 SMNVEV (reference sequence). V trimming: 5 bases; J trimming: 4 bases; junction bases outside the gene matches: 19. The length of the CDR3 is 21 residues. As DNA, the CDR3 is TGTGCCAGCAGTACCCACCCCGGCCGGCGGACTAGCGGGAGGGTGGCAGATACGCAGTATTTT. Protein product: CASSTHPGRRTSGRVADTQYF.

Concerning this clonotype itself: A much more abundant neighbour one base away suggests this may be a read error. The chain couples TRBV5-6 to TRBJ2-5; D is ambiguous. The length of the CDR3 is 15 residues. The germline V and J ends were trimmed by 2 bases and 5 bases, with 16 bases remaining between them. The germline gives CDR1 SGHDT, CDR2 YYEEEE. CDR3 sequence reads: CASSFAASVRETQYF. The CDR3 DNA reads as TGTGCCAGCAGCTTTGCCGCGTCAGTGAGGGAGACCCAGTACTTC.

In DNA, the CDR3 is TGTGCCAGCAGCGGACCGACCCAAAGCACAGATACGCAGTATTTT. It yields the protein CASSGPTQSTDTQYF. This chain connects TRBV9 to TRBJ2-3, with D hard to call. Trimming left V 3 bases short and J 0 bases short, with 11 bases between. This CDR3 spans 15 amino acids. CDR1 is SGDLS and CDR2 is YYNGEE in the germline V gene.

This clonotype was detected ten times or more. The chain carries TRBV9 and TRBJ2-7; 8 nucleotides agree with TRBD2. CDR3 length equals 15 residues. Unmatched junction bases numbered 5, after V lost 0 bases and J lost 3 bases. Germline loops: CDR1 SGDLS, CDR2 YYNGEE. The CDR3 DNA sequence: TGTGCCAGCAGCGTAGCAGTAGCGGGAAACTACGAGCAGTACTTC. Translating it yields CASSVAVAGNYEQYF.

At least ten counts were recorded for this clonotype. CDR3 nucleotides: TGTGCCAGCAGTTCAACAGGAGGGGATTCACCCCTCCACTTT. As protein: CASSSTGGDSPLHF. The rearrangement uses TRBV12-3 or TRBV12-4 and TRBJ1-6, with D possibly TRBD1 on 5 matching bases. The CDR3 spans 14 residues. V was clipped by 4 bases and J by 8 bases, with 12 bases between them.

This clonotype has just one count. The chain has TRBV20-1 and TRBJ2-7; D is uncertain. The CDR3 consists of 14 residues. Trimming shortened V by 1 base and J by 2 bases, and 12 bases separated the two germline ends. The germline V gene has CDR1 DFQATT and CDR2 SNEGSKA (reference sequence). The CDR3 nucleotides are TGCAGTGCTAGAGGAAGACGGTCCGCCTACGAGCAGTACTTC. Amino acid sequence: CSARGRRSAYEQYF.

At least ten counts were recorded for this clonotype. This chain joins TRBV28 and TRBJ1-5; 10 bases match TRBD1. The CDR3 has 15 amino acids. CDR1 is MDHEN and CDR2 is SYDVKM in the germline V gene. V lost 6 bases to trimming and J lost 5 bases; unmatched junction nucleotides: 7. The CDR3 region has the DNA TGTGCCAGCAGCTTTCGACAGGGGGCCGATCAGCCCCAGCATTTT. It specifies CASSFRQGADQPQHF.

This clonotype was counted only a few times. At one boundary the junction diverges from the germline segment, which might be a read error. The chain links TRBV5-4 to TRBJ2-3; TRBD2 aligns across 9 bases. CDR3 length: 16 amino acids. Germline lookup yields CDR1 SGHNT and CDR2 YYREEE (reference sequence). CDR3 region: CARSLDLSGRSDTQYF. CDR3 in DNA: TGTGCCCGCAGCTTGGACCTTAGCGGGAGATCAGATACGCAGTATTTT.

The gene calls are TRBV4-2 and TRBJ2-1; D is possibly TRBD2 (5 bases). Germline V lookup: CDR1 LGHNA, CDR2 YNFKEQ. Between the trimmed V and J ends, which lost 1 base and 9 bases, there was a span of 10 bases. This CDR3 contains 13 residues. CDR3 coding DNA: TGTGCCAGCAGCCAAGCGAGGAGCGGTGAGCAGTTCTTC. Translation: CASSQARSGEQFF.

A note on this clonotype: The junction departs from the called germline gene at one end, perhaps through a read error. The gene calls are TRBV5-1 and TRBJ2-1, with 10 bases fitting TRBD1. The CDR3 spans 15 residues. In germline, CDR1 is SGHRS, CDR2 YFSETQ. The CDR3 loop reads CASSLWDRGLDEQFF. In nucleotides, the CDR3 is TGTGCCAGCAGCCTCTGGGACAGGGGTCTCGATGAGCAGTTCTTC. The whole variable domain, remainder taken from reference TRBV5-1 and TRBJ2-1, is KAGVTQTPRYLIKTRGQQVTLSCSPISGHRSVSWYQQTPGQGLQFLFEYFSETQRNKGNFPGRFSGRQFSNSRSEMNVSTLELGDSALYLCASSLWDRGLDEQFFGPGTRLTVL.

This clonotype was counted many times. This sequence joins TRBV20-1 and TRBJ2-7, with 13 positions matching TRBD2. CDR1 DFQATT and CDR2 SNEGSKA come from the germline V gene (reference sequence). V lost 5 bases, J lost 4 bases, and 8 bases stayed unmatched. The CDR3 covers 15 residues. The CDR3 loop is CSAVGLAGVSYEQYF. The CDR3 nucleotides are TGCAGTGCTGTAGGACTAGCGGGAGTTTCTTACGAGCAGTACTTC.

This clonotype was seen many times. The rearrangement uses TRBV5-1 and TRBJ1-1, with 7 bases aligning to TRBD1. The germline V gene encodes CDR1 SGHRS and CDR2 YFSETQ. The CDR3 loop spans 13 amino acids. The V segment lost 4 bases and the J segment 11 bases; nucleotides outside the gene matches: 11. The CDR3 is CASSGGTGASAFF. The CDR3 region has the DNA TGCGCCAGCAGCGGGGGAACAGGGGCGTCGGCTTTCTTT.

This clonotype was counted a few times. Since a much larger clone is just one base distant, this may be a read error. This chain joins TRBV2 and TRBJ2-2, with D possibly matching TRBD2 (6 bases). Germline CDR1 SNHLY, CDR2 FYNNEI. The CDR3 is 17 amino acids. The CDR3 protein is CASSEARGVQKRGELLF. In DNA form, the CDR3 reads TGTGCCAGCAGTGAAGCAAGAGGGGTTCAAAAGCGCGGGGAGCTGCTTTTT.

This clonotype was seen ten or more times. The gene calls are TRBV6-1 and TRBJ2-2; possibly TRBD2 for D (5 bases). Germline values: CDR1 MNHNS, CDR2 SASEGT. V lost 6 bases to trimming and J lost 0 bases, with 11 bases between them. The CDR3 runs 15 residues. The CDR3 spells CASRLTGTNTGELFF. DNA for the CDR3: TGTGCCAGCAGACTAACCGGGACGAACACCGGGGAGCTGTTTTTT.

This clonotype came up many times. The rearrangement uses TRBV10-3 and TRBJ2-5, with TRBD1 identical over 8 bases. The germline V gene has CDR1 ENHRY and CDR2 SYGVKD. The V segment lost 0 bases and the J segment 2 bases; nucleotides outside the gene matches: 8. The CDR3 totals 17 residues. The CDR3 DNA sequence: TGTGCCATCAGTGAGTCGGGTGGGACAGGAGGACAAGAGACCCAGTACTTC. Protein: CAISESGGTGGQETQYF.

This clonotype was recorded at least ten times. V and J are TRBV6-1 and TRBJ2-7, with D perhaps matching TRBD2 (5 bases). Trimming took off 10 bases at V and 0 bases at J, with 16 bases between the two ends. The CDR3 has 14 residues. The germline gives CDR1 MNHNS, CDR2 SASEGT. CDR3 sequence: CATLRPGSSYEQYF. CDR3 DNA sequence: TGTGCCACCCTCAGACCGGGATCCTCCTACGAGCAGTACTTC.

This clonotype was detected ten times or more. J is TRBJ2-7 and V is TRBV7-2, with D hard to call. Germline CDR1 SGHTA, CDR2 FQGNSA. There are 12 residues in the CDR3. V dropped 3 bases and J dropped 6 bases, with 9 bases sitting between them. The CDR3 sequence: CASSLDRFEQYF. The CDR3 nucleotides are TGTGCCAGCAGCTTGGACCGCTTCGAGCAGTACTTC.

This clonotype was found many times. This chain links TRBV20-1 with TRBJ2-3; TRBD2 matches at 9 bases. The CDR3 spans 15 residues. V was clipped by 2 bases and J by 1 base; unmatched bases: 4. CDR1 and CDR2 (germline): DFQATT, SNEGSKA (reference sequence). The chain's CDR3 is CSARWPSGGTDTQYF. CDR3 nucleotide sequence: TGCAGTGCTAGATGGCCTAGCGGGGGCACAGATACGCAGTATTTT.

This clonotype came up many times. V usage is TRBV3-1 and J usage is TRBJ2-5; D is perhaps TRBD1 or TRBD2 (5 bases each). This CDR3 contains 15 residues. V was cut by 0 bases and J by 3 bases, with 11 bases left in between. In germline, CDR1 is LGHDT, CDR2 YNNKEL (reference sequence). CDR3 DNA sequence: TGTGCCAGCAGCCAAGAAAACTGGGGGAAAGAGACCCAGTACTTC. Translation gives CASSQENWGKETQYF.

This clonotype was seen ten or more times. The J gene is TRBJ2-5, the V gene TRBV7-9; perhaps TRBD1 as D (6 bases). The CDR3 is 13 residues long. Germline V gene data show CDR1 as SEHNR and CDR2 as FQNEAQ (reference sequence). V was pared by 5 bases and J by 5 bases, with 12 bases between. CDR3 amino acids: CASSRTGLETQYF. The CDR3 coding sequence is TGTGCCAGCAGCCGTACAGGGTTGGAGACCCAGTACTTC.

The rearrangement joins TRBV4-1 to TRBJ1-2; D may be TRBD1 (5 bases). There are 16 residues in the CDR3. Germline V gene sequence: CDR1 MGHRA, CDR2 YSYEKL. Trimming took off 0 bases at V and 7 bases at J, with 18 bases between the two ends. Here the CDR3 reads CASSQDLVGQGPGYTF. The CDR3 bases are TGCGCCAGCAGCCAAGATCTAGTAGGTCAGGGACCTGGCTACACCTTC.